A single sample gave rise to the 15 T cell receptor beta chains below, sequenced in a study of T cells in Graves' hyperthyroidism and ophthalmopathy. Regions amplified from RNA transcripts were the TCR beta CDR3 regions. The HTBI set primed first-round TCR CDR3 RT-PCR. TCRdb reprocessed the multiplex PCR reads via MiXCR and lists one record per CDR3 protein. This sample carries roughly 350,000 distinct CDR3 sequences, approximately 15% of them seen once, and the ten largest clones take roughly 25%. What was sequenced was blood. These receptors all come from a woman in her thirties with Graves' hyperthyroidism.

The rearrangement uses TRBV19 and TRBJ2-2; TRBD1 aligns across 9 bases. Trimming cost V 10 bases and J 7 bases; bases outside gene matches: 13. The CDR3 contains 15 residues. Germline CDR1 LNHDA, CDR2 SQIVND (reference sequence). Written as DNA, the CDR3 is TGTGCCACTAACACAGGGGGCATTTCAGGCGGGGAGCTGTTTTTT. Its translation is CATNTGGISGGELFF. The complete variable domain, with remaining parts taken from reference TRBV19 and TRBJ2-2, reads DGGITQSPKYLFRKEGQNVTLSCEQNLNHDAMYWYRQDPGQGLRLIYYSQIVNDFQKGDIAEGYSVSREKKESFPLTVTSAQKNPTAFYLCATNTGGISGGELFFGEGSRLTVL.

The rearrangement uses TRBV19 and TRBJ1-5, with 7 positions matching TRBD1. The CDR3 runs to 13 residues. Germline V lookup: CDR1 LNHDA, CDR2 SQIVND (reference sequence). With V trimmed by 6 bases and J by 9 bases, 8 bases remained unmatched. This CDR3 reads CASSKQGNLPQHF. CDR3 sequence (DNA): TGTGCCAGTAGCAAACAGGGGAATTTGCCCCAGCATTTT. Full variable domain (outside the CDR3, taken from reference TRBV19 and TRBJ1-5): DGGITQSPKYLFRKEGQNVTLSCEQNLNHDAMYWYRQDPGQGLRLIYYSQIVNDFQKGDIAEGYSVSREKKESFPLTVTSAQKNPTAFYLCASSKQGNLPQHFGDGTRLSIL.

J is TRBJ1-2 and V is TRBV3-1, with D unresolved. CDR1 is LGHDT, CDR2 YNNKEL, per germline (reference sequence). Deletions cut 1 base from V and 8 bases from J, with 26 bases between. The CDR3 has 18 amino acids. DNA of the CDR3: TGTGCCAGCAGCCAAGCTGGTCGAGGCTTAGCACTAAAGGGAGGCTACACCTTC. It encodes CASSQAGRGLALKGGYTF.

The chain is built from TRBV10-3 and TRBJ2-5; no clear D. CDR3 length: 13 amino acids. CDR1 is ENHRY and CDR2 is SYGVKD in the germline V gene. Trimming took 10 bases from V and 3 from J, leaving 15 bases between them. CDR3 in DNA: TGTGCCACGGCCGAGCACCCCGAAGAGACCCAGTACTTC. Protein: CATAEHPEETQYF.

Many counts were recorded for this clonotype. The chain links TRBV28 to TRBJ2-4, with D perhaps assigned TRBD1 or TRBD2 (5 bases each). CDR3 length: 15 residues. The V end was cut by 4 bases, the J end by 5 bases, with 15 bases between. CDR1 MDHEN and CDR2 SYDVKM come from the germline V gene. The CDR3 DNA sequence: TGTGCCAGCAGTTCCTGGGACGGCCGGCAAAACATTCAGTACTTC. Its protein product is CASSSWDGRQNIQYF.

This clonotype was seen at least ten times. CDR3 region: CASTGVSDTEAFF. The DNA for the CDR3 is TGCGCCAGCACCGGGGTTTCGGACACTGAAGCTTTCTTT. The V and J genes are TRBV10-2 and TRBJ1-1; D is unclear. The CDR3 consists of 13 residues. V lost 7 bases and J 3 bases, leaving 12 bases between the germline ends. Germline V gives CDR1 WSHSY, CDR2 SAAADI.

This clonotype has only a few counts. The J gene is TRBJ2-1, the V gene TRBV20-1; maybe TRBD2 (5 bases). The CDR3 has 17 residues. The germline CDR1 and CDR2 sequences are DFQATT and SNEGSKA (reference sequence). Between the trimmed V and J ends, which lost 5 bases and 5 bases, there was a span of 25 bases. In nucleotides, the CDR3 is TGCAGTGCTGGCCCACCCCCTTCTAGCTCATGGGACAATGAGCAGTTCTTC. The encoded protein is CSAGPPPSSSWDNEQFF.

This clonotype was observed a handful of times. The genes are TRBV19 and TRBJ2-1, with 7 bases matching TRBD2. CDR1 LNHDA and CDR2 SQIVND come from the germline V gene (reference sequence). Trimming removed 3 bases from V and 4 bases from J; junction bases left unmatched: 6. CDR3 length: 15 amino acids. In DNA form, the CDR3 reads TGTGCCAGTAGTATTAGGCTAGCGGATTACAATGAGCAGTTCTTC. It codes for CASSIRLADYNEQFF.

In this sample, this clonotype turned up a few times. The rearrangement joins TRBV28 to TRBJ2-5; perhaps TRBD1 as D (6 bases). Germline CDR1 is MDHEN and CDR2 is SYDVKM. V lost 5 bases to trimming and J lost 4 bases, with 20 bases between them. This CDR3 contains 16 residues. The CDR3 reads CASSSGTRGISETQYF. The CDR3 bases are TGTGCCAGCAGTAGCGGAACGAGGGGGATTTCAGAGACCCAGTACTTC.

The chain joins TRBV9 to TRBJ2-3, with D unresolved. Trimming took off 7 bases at V and 6 bases at J, with 6 bases between the two ends. Germline V lookup: CDR1 SGDLS, CDR2 YYNGEE. The CDR3 spans 10 residues. The CDR3 DNA is TGTGCCAGCGCCGGCGATACGCAGTATTTT. It translates to CASAGDTQYF.

This clonotype has at least ten counts. J is TRBJ1-6 and V is TRBV11-2; D ambiguous. The CDR3 is 14 residues long. Trimming took off 4 bases at V and 10 bases at J, with 14 bases between the two ends. The V gene's germline CDR1 is SGHAT and CDR2 FQNNGV. The CDR3 protein is CASSWLRGGSPLHF. For the CDR3, the DNA is TGTGCCAGCAGCTGGCTTCGTGGAGGGTCACCCCTCCACTTT.

This clonotype showed up many times. This sequence joins TRBV9 and TRBJ2-2; D is uncertain. Germline CDR1 SGDLS, CDR2 YYNGEE. V lost 5 bases and J 7 bases, leaving 9 bases between the germline ends. The CDR3 length is 12 residues. As DNA, the CDR3 is TGTGCCAGCAGGGATATTGGCGGGGAGCTGTTTTTT. This codes for CASRDIGGELFF.

The chain has TRBV7-9 and TRBJ2-7; D might be TRBD1 (5 bases). The germline CDR1 and CDR2 sequences are SEHNR and FQNEAQ (reference sequence). V was pared by 5 bases and J by 0 bases, with 11 bases between. The CDR3 has 14 residues. CDR3 loop: CASSRQTSSYEQYF. The CDR3 DNA reads as TGTGCCAGCAGCCGACAGACGAGCTCCTACGAGCAGTACTTC.

This clonotype was seen many times. The chain uses TRBV2 and TRBJ1-2; D gene unclear. Per the germline V gene, CDR1 is SNHLY and CDR2 is FYNNEI. Trimming removed 4 bases from V and 6 bases from J, with 9 bases in between. The CDR3 contains 12 residues. This CDR3 reads CASSVRSNGYTF. The CDR3 nucleotides are TGTGCCAGCAGTGTAAGATCGAATGGCTACACCTTC. Complete variable domain (other parts from reference TRBV2 and TRBJ1-2): EPEVTQTPSHQVTQMGQEVILRCVPISNHLYFYWYRQILGQKVEFLVSFYNNEISEKSEIFDDQFSVERPDGSNFTLKIRSTKLEDSAMYFCASSVRSNGYTFGSGTRLTVV.

At least ten counts were recorded for this clonotype. V usage is TRBV7-8 and J usage is TRBJ2-7, with D perhaps matching TRBD1 (6 bases). Germline V gene lookup returns CDR1 SGHVS and CDR2 FQNEAQ. The V and J ends lost 4 bases and 4 bases respectively, with 17 bases between them. The CDR3 spans 15 residues. CDR3 sequence (DNA): TGTGCCAGCAGCTCGGGACGGACAGATCTTTACGAGCAGTACTTC. Amino acids: CASSSGRTDLYEQYF.